The text below deals with one T cell receptor (beta chain). This clonotype was counted many times. The clone's antigen remains unknown. No much larger clonotype is one base removed from it; base qualities were not supplied. The data stem from a study of T-cell reconstitution after alpha-beta-depleted transplantation in children (TCRdb year 2016). Turning to the overall study: Using TCR repertoire profiling, the study followed T-cell immune reconstitution in a quantitative way in children after TCRalphabeta/CD19-depleted allogeneic hematopoietic cell transplantation.

Results and caveats for the whole study, not just this receptor: The frequencies of hyperexpanded clones fell over the following months, and after one year, T-cell counts and TCRbeta diversity were mostly attributed to newly produced T cells. In some patients, the high TCRbeta diversity seen at day 60 was put down to recipient T cells and intrathymic progenitors that had survived conditioning. About two months after transplant, the apparently early recovery of alphabetaT-cell counts reportedly depended on just several hundred clones that had expanded rapidly and came from non-depleted graft cells.

From the germline V gene (reference sequence), CDR1 is SGHKS and CDR2 is YYEKEE. Relative to germline, V is 2 bases shorter and J is 3 bases shorter, with 6 bases between their ends. The CDR3 numbers 13 residues from cysteine through phenylalanine. Of the read, only the CDR3 DNA is kept; its 39 bases are in frame from base 1. The treatment or condition label corresponds to: allogeneic hematopoietic cell transplantation with graft depleted of TCRalphabeta T cells and CD19 B cells. The children who served as transplant recipients had been given grafts of TCRalphabeta/CD19-depleted allogeneic hematopoietic cells. The library was generated by PCR. Sequencing instrument: Illumina HiSeq 2500. TCR library preparation used molecular barcoding, with unique molecular identifiers applied to normalize quantification of the TCRbeta repertoire. TCRdb applied fastp at Q25 and MiXCR to the public reads, then kept only in-frame beta chains. All rows with the same CDR3 protein become a single entry with the most common DNA and genes. The sample table holds 150,000 to 200,000 distinct CDR3 sequences, of which 5.5% to 7% were seen once. The top ten clonotypes cover around 4.3% of the sample.

The material was PBMCs, obtained before TCRalphabeta/CD19-depleted stem cell transplant. This TCR derives from a girl under three years old with combined immunodeficiency, due to receive a stem cell transplant. The chain links TRBV5-5 with TRBJ2-1, with the D segment identity uncertain. The bases are TGTGCCAGCAGCTTAGGTGACTACAATGAGCAGTTCTTC. The encoded protein is CASSLGDYNEQFF.